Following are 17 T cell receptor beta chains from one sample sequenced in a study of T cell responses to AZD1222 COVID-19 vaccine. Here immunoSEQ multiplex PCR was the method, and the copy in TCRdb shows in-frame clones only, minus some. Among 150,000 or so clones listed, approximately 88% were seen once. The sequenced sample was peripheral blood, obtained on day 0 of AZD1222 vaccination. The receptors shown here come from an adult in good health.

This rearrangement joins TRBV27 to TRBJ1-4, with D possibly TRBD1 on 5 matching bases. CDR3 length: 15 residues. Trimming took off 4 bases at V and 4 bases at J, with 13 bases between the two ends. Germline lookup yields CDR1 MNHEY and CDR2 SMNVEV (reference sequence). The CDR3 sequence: CASSSWDSYNEKLFF. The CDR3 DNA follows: TGTGCCAGCAGTTCGTGGGACTCCTATAATGAAAAACTGTTTTTT.

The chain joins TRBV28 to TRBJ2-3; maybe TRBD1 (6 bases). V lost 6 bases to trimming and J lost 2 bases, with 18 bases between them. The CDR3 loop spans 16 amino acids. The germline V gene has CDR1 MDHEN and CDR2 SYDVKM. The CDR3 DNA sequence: TGTGCCAGCAGGCTACTACAGGGTTTGTTCACAGATACGCAGTATTTT. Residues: CASRLLQGLFTDTQYF.

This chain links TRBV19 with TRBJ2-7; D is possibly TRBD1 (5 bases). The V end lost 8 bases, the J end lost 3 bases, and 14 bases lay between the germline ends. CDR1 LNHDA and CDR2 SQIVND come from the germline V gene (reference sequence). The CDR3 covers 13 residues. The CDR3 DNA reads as TGTGCCAGTTCCCAGGGCGCGTTCTACGAGCAGTACTTC. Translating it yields CASSQGAFYEQYF.

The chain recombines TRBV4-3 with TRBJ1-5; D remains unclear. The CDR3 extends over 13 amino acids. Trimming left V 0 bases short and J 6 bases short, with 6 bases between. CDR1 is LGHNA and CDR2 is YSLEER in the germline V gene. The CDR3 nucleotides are TGCGCCAGCAGCCAAGATACAAGTCAGCCCCAGCATTTT. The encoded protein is CASSQDTSQPQHF.

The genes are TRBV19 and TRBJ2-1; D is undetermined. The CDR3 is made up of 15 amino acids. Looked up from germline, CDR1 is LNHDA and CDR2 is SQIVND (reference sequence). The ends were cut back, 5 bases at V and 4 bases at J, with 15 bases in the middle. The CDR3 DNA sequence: TGTGCCAGTAGTTTGCCCGACGCCTTATACAATGAGCAGTTCTTC. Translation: CASSLPDALYNEQFF.

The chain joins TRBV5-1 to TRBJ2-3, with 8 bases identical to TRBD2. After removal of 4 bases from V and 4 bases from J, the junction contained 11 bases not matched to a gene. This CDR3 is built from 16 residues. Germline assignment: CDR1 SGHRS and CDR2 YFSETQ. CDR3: CASSLGLRGGADTQYF. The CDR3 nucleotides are TGCGCCAGCAGCCTGGGCCTTCGGGGGGGCGCAGATACGCAGTATTTT.

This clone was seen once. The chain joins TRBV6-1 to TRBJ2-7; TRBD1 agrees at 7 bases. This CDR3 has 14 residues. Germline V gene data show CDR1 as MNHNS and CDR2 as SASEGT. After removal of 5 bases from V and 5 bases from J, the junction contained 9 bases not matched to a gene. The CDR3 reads CASSFGTAIHEQYF. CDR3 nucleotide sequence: TGTGCCAGCAGTTTCGGGACAGCAATCCACGAGCAGTACTTC.

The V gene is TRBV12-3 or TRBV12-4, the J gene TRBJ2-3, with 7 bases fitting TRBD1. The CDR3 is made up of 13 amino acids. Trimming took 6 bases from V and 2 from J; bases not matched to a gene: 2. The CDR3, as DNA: TGTGCCAGCAGACAGGGGCCCACAGATACGCAGTATTTT. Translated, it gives CASRQGPTDTQYF.

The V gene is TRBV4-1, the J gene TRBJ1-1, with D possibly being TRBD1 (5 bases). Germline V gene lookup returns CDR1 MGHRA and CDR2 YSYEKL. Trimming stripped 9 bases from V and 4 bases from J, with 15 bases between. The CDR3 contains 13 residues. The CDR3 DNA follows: TGCGCCAGTGGCCGAGGGGCGAGCACTGAAGCTTTCTTT. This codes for CASGRGASTEAFF.

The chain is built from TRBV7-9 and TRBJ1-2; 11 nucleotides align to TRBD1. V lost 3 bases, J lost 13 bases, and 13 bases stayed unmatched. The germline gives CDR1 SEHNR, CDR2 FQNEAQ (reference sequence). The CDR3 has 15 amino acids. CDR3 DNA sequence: TGTGCCAGCAGCTTTACTTCCGGGACAGGGGGTGTTGGCACCTTC. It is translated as CASSFTSGTGGVGTF. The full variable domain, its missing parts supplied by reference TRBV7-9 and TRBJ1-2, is DTGVSQNPRHKITKRGQNVTFRCDPISEHNRLYWYRQTLGQGPEFLTYFQNEAQLEKSRLLSDRFSAERPKGSFSTLEIQRTEQGDSAMYLCASSFTSGTGGVGTFGSGTRLTVV.

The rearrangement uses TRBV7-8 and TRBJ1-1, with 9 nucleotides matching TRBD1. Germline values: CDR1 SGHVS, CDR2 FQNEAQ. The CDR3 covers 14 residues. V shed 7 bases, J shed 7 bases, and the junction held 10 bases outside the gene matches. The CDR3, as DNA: TGTGCCAGCATTACGGCACAGGGGGCGATTGAAGCTTTCTTT. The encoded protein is CASITAQGAIEAFF.

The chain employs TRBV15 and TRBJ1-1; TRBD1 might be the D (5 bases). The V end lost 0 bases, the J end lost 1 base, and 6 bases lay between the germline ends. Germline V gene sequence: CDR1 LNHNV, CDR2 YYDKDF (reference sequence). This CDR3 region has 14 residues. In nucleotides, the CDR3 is TGTGCCACCAGCAGAGAGGGGCAGAACACTGAAGCTTTCTTT. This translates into CATSREGQNTEAFF.

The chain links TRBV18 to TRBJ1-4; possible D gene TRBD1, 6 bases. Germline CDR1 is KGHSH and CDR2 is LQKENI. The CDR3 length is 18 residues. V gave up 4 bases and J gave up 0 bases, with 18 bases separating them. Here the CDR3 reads CASSLGTSRFATNEKLFF. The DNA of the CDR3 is TGTGCCAGCTCACTCGGGACATCTCGCTTTGCAACTAATGAAAAACTGTTTTTT.

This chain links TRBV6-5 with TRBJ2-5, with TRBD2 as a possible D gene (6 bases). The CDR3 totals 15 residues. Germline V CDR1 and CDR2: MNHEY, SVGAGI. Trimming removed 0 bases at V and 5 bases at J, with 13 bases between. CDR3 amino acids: CASSYSGLDLETQYF. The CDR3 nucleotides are TGTGCCAGCAGTTACTCGGGACTCGATTTGGAGACCCAGTACTTC.

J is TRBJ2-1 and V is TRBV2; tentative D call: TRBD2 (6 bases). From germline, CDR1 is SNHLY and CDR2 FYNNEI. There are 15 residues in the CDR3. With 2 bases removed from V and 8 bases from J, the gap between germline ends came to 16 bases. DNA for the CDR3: TGTGCCAGCAGTGAAATTGGTCGGGGACTCGATGAGCAGTTCTTC. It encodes CASSEIGRGLDEQFF.

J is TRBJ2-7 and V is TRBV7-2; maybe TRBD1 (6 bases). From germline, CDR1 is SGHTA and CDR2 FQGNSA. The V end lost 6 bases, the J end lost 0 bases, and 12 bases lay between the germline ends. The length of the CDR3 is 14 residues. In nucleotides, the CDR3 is TGTGCCAGCAGTTGGGACACCTCCTCCTACGAGCAGTACTTC. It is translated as CASSWDTSSYEQYF. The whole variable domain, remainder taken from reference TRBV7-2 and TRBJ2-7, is GAGVSQSPSNKVTEKGKDVELRCDPISGHTALYWYRQSLGQGLEFLIYFQGNSAPDKSGLPSDRFSAERTGGSVSTLTIQRTQQEDSAVYLCASSWDTSSYEQYFGPGTRLTVT.

The CDR3 is CASSTLAGGRGKTQYF. The CDR3 DNA follows: TGTGCCAGCAGCACACTAGCGGGAGGTCGGGGAAAGACCCAGTACTTC. The gene calls are TRBV7-6 and TRBJ2-5, with 12 bases matching TRBD2. V shed 5 bases, J shed 6 bases, and the junction held 10 bases outside the gene matches. Germline V gene data show CDR1 as SGHVS and CDR2 as FNYEAQ. The CDR3 runs 16 residues.